The T cell receptor beta chain described here comes from a study of blood T cells in healthy people across ages. Total RNA, at least 6 micrograms per sample, came from PBMCs. A J-beta primer mix and a sample-barcoded 5' primer were used in a second PCR of roughly 6 to 11 cycles. All cDNA molecules were each tagged by a template-switch adaptor with 12 random nucleotides. From the 5' RACE reads, TCRdb called clonotypes with MiXCR, one entry per CDR3 protein. This sample yields 800,000 to 1,300,000 distinct CDR3 sequences, of which 25% are seen a single time; around 0.75% belongs to the top ten. There are 14 residues in the CDR3. The germline V and J ends were trimmed by 3 bases and 3 bases, with 11 bases remaining between them. Germline CDR1 is ENHRY and CDR2 is SYGVKD. This sample was also put to use in a study of T cells of mothers and their children. From that study: Thymic selection shapes TCR recombination output similarly in related and unrelated pairs.

The chain carries TRBV10-3 and TRBJ1-2, with D perhaps matching TRBD1 (6 bases). Sequencing was carried out using blood. The clonotype was recovered from a girl aged 2-10 years in good health. The CDR3 sequence is CAISEATGYYGYTF. The CDR3 DNA sequence: TGTGCCATCAGTGAAGCGACAGGATACTATGGCTACACCTTC.